The source of this T cell receptor (beta chain) is a study of blood T cell repertoires in COVID-19. Study information: Sources were T cells, B-cell-depleted T cells, or PBMCs; the material itself was cDNA or gDNA.

The sample holds a few counts of this clone. Germline V CDR1 and CDR2: SGHTS, YDEGEE. The CDR3 runs 15 residues. The junction had 8 bases not matched to a gene; V was cut back by 4 bases and J by 6 bases. Adults between about 18 and 95 years of age took part from fewer than 30 US areas. Membership in each cohort depended on participant-reported clinical history. Exposed volunteers were people who met a COVID-19 case within 2 weeks before study entry. Measured with immunoSEQ multiplex PCR; TCRdb has only the in-frame clones, and not every one. The sample lists 200,000 to 250,000 clones, roughly 89% occurring once.

This chain links TRBV5-8 with TRBJ1-4; 8 bases match TRBD1. Sequences were obtained from PBMCs or T cells enriched from blood (not recorded which). This clonotype originated in a man between 25 and 39 years old who had been exposed to COVID-19. CDR3 bases: TGTGCCAGCAGCAGGTTCGGGACAGGAGATGAAAAACTGTTTTTT. This encodes CASSRFGTGDEKLFF.